One and the same sample provided the 23 T cell receptor beta chains below, sequenced in a study of T cells after yellow fever vaccination. TCRdb called the 5' RACE reads again in MiXCR, with one record for every CDR3 protein. This sample carries about 69,000 distinct CDR3 sequences, 5.9% of them seen once, and the ten largest clones take roughly 2.3%. Specimen: CD4+ T cells sorted from PBMCs, collected roughly 15 days after the first yellow fever vaccination. These receptor sequences come from a man younger than 35 who received the YFV17D yellow fever vaccine.

The table lists this clonotype with many counts. V and J are TRBV5-1 and TRBJ1-1, with no clear D. The CDR3 length is 17 residues. V was clipped by 0 bases and J by 4 bases, with 19 bases between them. CDR1 is SGHRS and CDR2 is YFSETQ in the germline V gene. This CDR3 is CASSLERWTAVGTEAFF. CDR3 coding DNA: TGCGCCAGCAGCTTGGAGAGATGGACGGCCGTGGGCACTGAAGCTTTCTTT.

This clonotype appeared many times. The chain carries TRBV12-3 or TRBV12-4 and TRBJ2-5; D is perhaps TRBD1 (5 bases). V was cut by 5 bases and J by 5 bases, with 18 bases left in between. The CDR3 has 15 amino acids. The CDR3 DNA reads as TGTGCCAGCAGTAGCCCCACCGGGCCAGGGGAGACCCAGTACTTC. Protein: CASSSPTGPGETQYF.

This clonotype has a count of ten or more. V usage is TRBV28 and J usage is TRBJ2-2, with a weak D call TRBD1 (6 bases). The ends were cut back, 8 bases at V and 6 bases at J, with 10 bases in the middle. This CDR3 has 12 residues. Germline V gene lookup returns CDR1 MDHEN and CDR2 SYDVKM. The CDR3, as DNA: TGTGCCAGCGGAGGACAGCCCGGGGAGCTGTTTTTT. It translates to CASGGQPGELFF.

This clonotype was detected many times. The chain has TRBV19 and TRBJ2-5, with D hard to call. The CDR3 is made up of 14 amino acids. Germline CDR1 and CDR2: LNHDA and SQIVND (reference sequence). The germline V and J ends were trimmed by 5 bases and 1 base, with 11 bases remaining between them. CDR3 residues: CASSSQPAQETQYF. CDR3 DNA sequence: TGTGCCAGTAGTTCCCAGCCAGCCCAAGAGACCCAGTACTTC.

This clonotype has a single count. A clone one base away is much larger, so this may be a read error. This chain uses TRBV7-2 with TRBJ1-5; 11 positions match TRBD1. The germline V gene has CDR1 SGHTA and CDR2 FQGNSA. This CDR3 contains 14 residues. CDR3 region: CAGSPDRGHQPQHF. The CDR3 coding sequence is TGTGCCGGCAGCCCGGACAGGGGGCATCAGCCCCAGCATTTT.

This clonotype was observed at least ten times. The CDR3 protein is CASTWRERTPFF. DNA of the CDR3: TGTGCCAGCACTTGGAGGGAGAGAACTCCGTTTTTT. The V call is TRBV27, the J call TRBJ2-2; TRBD2 might be the D (6 bases). The CDR3 totals 12 residues. Trimming took off 7 bases at V and 16 bases at J, with 19 bases between the two ends. CDR1 and CDR2 from the germline V gene are MNHEY and SMNVEV (reference sequence).

This clonotype was found many times. The rearrangement uses TRBV7-3 and TRBJ2-3; TRBD2 might be the D (5 bases). V lost 2 bases and J lost 6, with 9 bases in between. The CDR3 is 13 residues long. CDR1 is SGHTA and CDR2 is FQGTGA in the germline V gene. Written as DNA, the CDR3 is TGTGCCAGCAGCTTATTGATAGCGGATACGCAGTATTTT. This codes for CASSLLIADTQYF. The full variable domain, with the rest looked up from reference TRBV7-3 and TRBJ2-3, is GAGVSQTPSNKVTEKGKYVELRCDPISGHTALYWYRQSLGQGPEFLIYFQGTGAADDSGLPNDRFFAVRPEGSVSTLKIQRTERGDSAVYLCASSLLIADTQYFGPGTRLTVL.

This clonotype was recorded many times. The V and J genes are TRBV11-2 and TRBJ1-3; tentative D call: TRBD1 (6 bases). Germline loops: CDR1 SGHAT, CDR2 FQNNGV. The CDR3 consists of 16 residues. V lost 4 bases and J lost 0, with 13 bases in between. The CDR3 loop reads CASSWRGTDSGNTIYF. The DNA for the CDR3 is TGTGCCAGCAGCTGGAGGGGGACCGACTCTGGAAACACCATATATTTT. The whole variable domain, filled in from reference TRBV11-2 and TRBJ1-3, reads EAGVAQSPRYKIIEKRQSVAFWCNPISGHATLYWYQQILGQGPKLLIQFQNNGVVDDSQLPKDRFSAERLKGVDSTLKIQPAKLEDSAVYLCASSWRGTDSGNTIYFGEGSWLTVV.

This clonotype was seen more than once but under ten times. The genes are TRBV25-1 and TRBJ2-7, with TRBD1 as a possible D gene (5 bases). CDR1 and CDR2 (germline): MGHDK, SYGVNS. This CDR3 contains 14 residues. The V end lost 1 base, the J end lost 2 bases, and 9 bases lay between the germline ends. CDR3 DNA: TGTGCCAGCAGTGAATGGGGCAGGACCTACGAGCAGTACTTC. Translated: CASSEWGRTYEQYF.

This clonotype was picked up many times. The chain has TRBV29-1 and TRBJ1-1; 9 nucleotides line up with TRBD1. V dropped 3 bases and J dropped 5; count of bases not matched to a gene: 4. CDR3 length: 13 residues. Per germline, CDR1 SQVTM and CDR2 ANQGSEA. The CDR3 DNA sequence: TGCAGCGTTGAGAAACAGGGGGCTACTGAAGCTTTCTTT. This translates into CSVEKQGATEAFF.

This clonotype was seen ten or more times. V gene TRBV15 combines with J gene TRBJ2-5; TRBD1 matches at 9 bases. Per germline, CDR1 LNHNV and CDR2 YYDKDF (reference sequence). The CDR3 totals 15 residues. The V segment lost 5 bases and the J segment 3 bases; nucleotides outside the gene matches: 7. CDR3 sequence (DNA): TGTGCCACCAGCCGTGACAGGGGGTGGGAAGAGACCCAGTACTTC. This gives the protein CATSRDRGWEETQYF. Combining the CDR3 with reference TRBV15 and TRBJ2-5 gives the whole variable domain DAMVIQNPRYQVTQFGKPVTLSCSQTLNHNVMYWYQQKSSQAPKLLFHYYDKDFNNEADTPDNFQSRRPNTSFCFLDIRSPGLGDTAMYLCATSRDRGWEETQYFGPGTRLLVL.

In its sample, this clonotype was seen many times. The chain recombines TRBV18 with TRBJ2-1, with 9 positions matching TRBD2. Germline V lookup: CDR1 KGHSH, CDR2 LQKENI. The ends lost 3 bases at V and 7 bases at J; junction bases unmatched: 4. This CDR3 comprises 14 residues. The CDR3 spells CASSPGLARNEQFF. DNA of the CDR3: TGTGCCAGCTCACCGGGACTAGCTCGGAATGAGCAGTTCTTC.

At least ten counts were recorded for this clonotype. The chain has TRBV7-2 and TRBJ2-3, with D perhaps matching TRBD2 (7 bases). Germline lookup yields CDR1 SGHTA and CDR2 FQGNSA. This CDR3 region has 14 residues. The V gene lost 3 bases and the J gene lost 3 bases, with 10 bases spanning the gap. CDR3 DNA sequence: TGTGCCAGCAGCTTTAGGGGGGGGACAGATACGCAGTATTTT. Protein sequence: CASSFRGGTDTQYF.

This clonotype was found many times. This rearrangement joins TRBV7-2 to TRBJ2-3; TRBD1 might be the D (5 bases). The CDR3 is made up of 14 amino acids. Trimming shortened V by 5 bases and J by 6 bases, and 15 bases separated the two germline ends. Germline CDR1 and CDR2: SGHTA and FQGNSA. The CDR3 nucleotides are TGTGCCAGCAGCACCAAAGGACATCCGGATACGCAGTATTTT. Protein product: CASSTKGHPDTQYF.

This clonotype was recorded many times. The chain links TRBV5-1 to TRBJ2-2; no definite D call. The V gene's germline CDR1 is SGHRS and CDR2 YFSETQ. Trimming pared 3 bases from V and 7 bases from J, leaving 4 bases between. The length of the CDR3 is 11 residues. The CDR3 reads CASSSGGELFF. The DNA of the CDR3 is TGCGCCAGCAGCTCGGGCGGGGAGCTGTTTTTT.

This clonotype was seen at least ten times. The V and J genes are TRBV28 and TRBJ1-2; a possible D gene is TRBD1 (5 bases). Trimming cost V 6 bases and J 4 bases, with 9 bases left between them. The CDR3 sequence is 12 residues long. CDR1 and CDR2 from the germline V gene are MDHEN and SYDVKM. CDR3: CASRMGPYGYTF. CDR3 in DNA: TGTGCCAGCAGGATGGGGCCCTATGGCTACACCTTC.

This clonotype was seen many times. The genes are TRBV24-1 and TRBJ2-1; D is unresolved. The ends were cut back, 0 bases at V and 3 bases at J, with 5 bases in the middle. The CDR3 sequence is 14 residues long. CDR1 is KGHDR and CDR2 is SFDVKD in the germline V gene. This chain's CDR3 is CATSDLSSYNEQFF. The CDR3 region has the DNA TGTGCCACCAGTGATTTGTCCAGCTACAATGAGCAGTTCTTC.

Ten or more counts support this clonotype. The gene calls are TRBV6-5 and TRBJ2-1, with D perhaps matching TRBD1 (5 bases). V lost 7 bases, J lost 2 bases, and 12 bases lay in between. Looked up from germline, CDR1 is MNHEY and CDR2 is SVGAGI. The CDR3 extends over 14 amino acids. The chain's CDR3 is CASKTPGPYNEQFF. As DNA, the CDR3 is TGTGCCAGCAAGACCCCAGGGCCCTACAATGAGCAGTTCTTC.

This clonotype was counted only a few times. The chain employs TRBV5-6 and TRBJ1-2, with TRBD1 identical over 8 bases. Germline V gives CDR1 SGHDT, CDR2 YYEEEE. The CDR3 loop spans 19 amino acids. Losses at the gene ends were 0 bases for V and 4 bases for J; bases not matched to a gene: 17. CDR3 protein: CASSLEGQGASPVLYGYTF. The CDR3, as DNA: TGTGCCAGCAGCTTGGAGGGTCAGGGGGCCTCTCCGGTCCTCTATGGCTACACCTTC.

This clonotype was picked up many times. The V call is TRBV12-3 or TRBV12-4, the J call TRBJ2-3; D is unclear. The CDR3 sequence is 13 residues long. V shed 6 bases and J shed 5 bases, with 12 bases lying between them. The CDR3, as DNA: TGTGCCAGCAGCCCTATGGCCGTAGATACGCAGTATTTT. This gives the protein CASSPMAVDTQYF.

This clonotype was recorded many times. The chain combines TRBV7-2 with TRBJ2-1, with 8 nucleotides matching TRBD2. The CDR3 has 15 residues. Germline lookup yields CDR1 SGHTA and CDR2 FQGNSA. J gave up 4 bases and V 6 bases, and 8 bases lay outside the gene matches. The CDR3, as DNA: TGTGCCAGCAGTCAGGGACTAGGGACTTACAATGAGCAGTTCTTC. Protein: CASSQGLGTYNEQFF.

This clonotype was observed many times. This rearrangement joins TRBV20-1 to TRBJ2-2; 9 nucleotides line up with TRBD2. The CDR3 runs 17 residues. V lost 0 bases to trimming and J lost 4 bases; unmatched junction nucleotides: 9. The germline CDR1 and CDR2 sequences are DFQATT and SNEGSKA (reference sequence). The CDR3 DNA follows: TGCAGTGCTAGAGAGGAGCGGGGGGCGTCGCCCACCGGGGAGCTGTTTTTT. The encoded protein is CSAREERGASPTGELFF.

This clonotype was seen ten or more times. V usage is TRBV12-3 or TRBV12-4 and J usage is TRBJ1-1; D is perhaps TRBD1 (5 bases). The CDR3 has 14 residues. The ends were cut back, 3 bases at V and 6 bases at J, with 14 bases in the middle. The CDR3 DNA reads TGTGCCAGCAGTTTCTCAGGGCTAAGGGCTGAAGCTTTCTTT. It is translated as CASSFSGLRAEAFF.